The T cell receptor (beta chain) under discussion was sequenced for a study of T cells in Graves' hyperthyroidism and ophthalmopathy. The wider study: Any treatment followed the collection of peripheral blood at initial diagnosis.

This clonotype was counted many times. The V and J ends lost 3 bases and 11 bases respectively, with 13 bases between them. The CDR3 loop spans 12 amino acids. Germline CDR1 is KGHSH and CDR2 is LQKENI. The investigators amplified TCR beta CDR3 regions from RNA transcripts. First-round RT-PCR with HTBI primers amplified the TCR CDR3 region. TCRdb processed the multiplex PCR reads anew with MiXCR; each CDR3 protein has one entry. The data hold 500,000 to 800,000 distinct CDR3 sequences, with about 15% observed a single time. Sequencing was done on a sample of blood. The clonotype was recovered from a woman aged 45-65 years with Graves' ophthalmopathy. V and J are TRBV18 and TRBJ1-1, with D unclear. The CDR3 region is CASSPTGPSAFF. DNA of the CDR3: TGTGCCAGCTCACCGACCGGGCCCAGTGCTTTCTTT.